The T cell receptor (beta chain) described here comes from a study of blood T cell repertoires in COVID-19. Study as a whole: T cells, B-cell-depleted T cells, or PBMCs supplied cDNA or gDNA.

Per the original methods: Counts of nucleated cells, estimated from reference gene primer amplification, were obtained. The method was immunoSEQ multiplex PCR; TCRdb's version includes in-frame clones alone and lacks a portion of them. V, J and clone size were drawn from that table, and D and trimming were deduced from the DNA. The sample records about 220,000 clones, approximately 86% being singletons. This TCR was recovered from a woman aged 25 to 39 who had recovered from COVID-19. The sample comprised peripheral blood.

The CDR3 here is CASTPQAGQGITEAFF. Written as DNA, the CDR3 is TGTGCCAGTACTCCCCAGGCGGGGCAGGGAATCACTGAAGCTTTCTTT. The chain has TRBV19 and TRBJ1-1; a possible D gene is TRBD1 (5 bases). In germline, CDR1 is LNHDA, CDR2 SQIVND (reference sequence). V lost 7 bases, J lost 4 bases, and 22 bases lay in between. CDR3 length equals 16 residues.